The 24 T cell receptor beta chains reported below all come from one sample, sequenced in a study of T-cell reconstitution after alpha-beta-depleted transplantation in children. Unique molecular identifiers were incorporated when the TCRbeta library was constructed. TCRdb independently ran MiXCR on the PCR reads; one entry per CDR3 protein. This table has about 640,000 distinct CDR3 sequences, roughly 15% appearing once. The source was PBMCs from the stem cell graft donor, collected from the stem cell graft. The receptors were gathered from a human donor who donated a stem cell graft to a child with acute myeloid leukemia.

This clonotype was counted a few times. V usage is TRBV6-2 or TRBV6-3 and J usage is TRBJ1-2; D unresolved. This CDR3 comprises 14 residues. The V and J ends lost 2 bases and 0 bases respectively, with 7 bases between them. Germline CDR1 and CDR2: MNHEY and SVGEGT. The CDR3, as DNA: TGTGCCAGCAGTTACATGGACTCTAACTATGGCTACACCTTC. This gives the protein CASSYMDSNYGYTF.

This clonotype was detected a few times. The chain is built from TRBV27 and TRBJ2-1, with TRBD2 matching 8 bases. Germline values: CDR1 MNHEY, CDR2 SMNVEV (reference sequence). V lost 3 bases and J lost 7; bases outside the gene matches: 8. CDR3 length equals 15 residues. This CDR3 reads CASSFQGLVLNEQFF. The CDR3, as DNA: TGTGCCAGCAGTTTTCAGGGACTAGTACTTAATGAGCAGTTCTTC.

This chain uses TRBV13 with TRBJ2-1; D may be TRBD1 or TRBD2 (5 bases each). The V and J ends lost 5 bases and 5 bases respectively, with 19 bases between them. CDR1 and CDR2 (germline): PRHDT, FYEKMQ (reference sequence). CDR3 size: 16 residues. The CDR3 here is CASSLRGQGSHNEQFF. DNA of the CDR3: TGTGCCAGCAGCCTCCGAGGGCAGGGTAGCCACAATGAGCAGTTCTTC.

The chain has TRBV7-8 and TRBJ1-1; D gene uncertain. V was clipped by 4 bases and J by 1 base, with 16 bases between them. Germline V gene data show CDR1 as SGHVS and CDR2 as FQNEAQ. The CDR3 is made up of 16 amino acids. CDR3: CASSSRSASENTEAFF. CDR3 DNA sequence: TGTGCCAGCAGCTCCAGAAGCGCTTCAGAGAACACTGAAGCTTTCTTT.

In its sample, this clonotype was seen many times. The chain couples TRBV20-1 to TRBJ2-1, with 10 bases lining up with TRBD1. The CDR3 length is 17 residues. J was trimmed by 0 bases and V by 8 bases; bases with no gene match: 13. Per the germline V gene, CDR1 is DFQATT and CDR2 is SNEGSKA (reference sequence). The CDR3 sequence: CSSPGQGSTSSYNEQFF. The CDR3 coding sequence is TGCAGTTCCCCGGGACAGGGGTCAACGAGCTCCTACAATGAGCAGTTCTTC.

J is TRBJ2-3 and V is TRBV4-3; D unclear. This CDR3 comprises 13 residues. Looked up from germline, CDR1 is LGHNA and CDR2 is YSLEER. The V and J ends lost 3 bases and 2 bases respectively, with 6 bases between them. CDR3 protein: CASSHAVTDTQYF. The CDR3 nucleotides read TGCGCCAGCAGCCACGCAGTCACAGATACGCAGTATTTT.

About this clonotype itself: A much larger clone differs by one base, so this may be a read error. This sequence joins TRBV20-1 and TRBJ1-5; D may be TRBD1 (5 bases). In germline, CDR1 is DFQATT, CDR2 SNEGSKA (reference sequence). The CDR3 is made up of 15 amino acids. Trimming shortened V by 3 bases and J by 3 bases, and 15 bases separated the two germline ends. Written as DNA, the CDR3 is TGCAGTGCTAGTGCCTGGAGAGGGACCAATCAGCCCCAGCATTTT. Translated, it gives CSASAWRGTNQPQHF.

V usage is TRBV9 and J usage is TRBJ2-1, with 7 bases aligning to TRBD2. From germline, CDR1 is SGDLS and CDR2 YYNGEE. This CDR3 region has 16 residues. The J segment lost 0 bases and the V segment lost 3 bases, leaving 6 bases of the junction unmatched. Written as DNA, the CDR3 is TGTGCCAGCAGCGCCCTCGGGGGGAGCTCCTACAATGAGCAGTTCTTC. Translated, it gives CASSALGGSSYNEQFF.

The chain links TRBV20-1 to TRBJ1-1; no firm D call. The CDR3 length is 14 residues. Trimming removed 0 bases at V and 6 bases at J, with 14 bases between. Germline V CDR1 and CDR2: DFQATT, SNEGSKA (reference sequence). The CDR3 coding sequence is TGCAGTGCTAGAGATCTGGTGGGGTCTCCTGAAGCTTTCTTT. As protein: CSARDLVGSPEAFF.

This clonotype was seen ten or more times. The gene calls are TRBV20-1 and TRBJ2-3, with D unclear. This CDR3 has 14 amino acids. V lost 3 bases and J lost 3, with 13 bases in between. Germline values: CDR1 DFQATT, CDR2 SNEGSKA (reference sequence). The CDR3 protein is CSARGPRRTDTQYF. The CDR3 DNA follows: TGCAGTGCTAGGGGTCCCAGGCGAACAGATACGCAGTATTTT.

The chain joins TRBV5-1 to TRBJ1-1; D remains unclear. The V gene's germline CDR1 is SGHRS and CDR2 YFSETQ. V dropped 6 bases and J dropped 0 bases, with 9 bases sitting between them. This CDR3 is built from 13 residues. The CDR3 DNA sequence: TGCGCCAGCAATCTCGAACTGAACACTGAAGCTTTCTTT. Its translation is CASNLELNTEAFF.

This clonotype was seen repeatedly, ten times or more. DNA for the CDR3: TGCAGCGTTAGGACAGGGAATCGTAATTCACCCCTCCACTTT. Encoded protein: CSVRTGNRNSPLHF. The V call is TRBV29-1, the J call TRBJ1-6; TRBD1 matches at 8 bases. Trimming cost V 5 bases and J 6 bases; bases outside gene matches: 6. Per the germline V gene, CDR1 is SQVTM and CDR2 is ANQGSEA. The CDR3 has 14 residues.

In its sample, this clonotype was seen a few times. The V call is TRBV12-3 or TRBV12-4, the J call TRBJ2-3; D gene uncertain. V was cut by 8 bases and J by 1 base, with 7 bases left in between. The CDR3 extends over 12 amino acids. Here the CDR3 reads CASGYGTDTQYF. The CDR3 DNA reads TGTGCCAGCGGGTACGGCACAGATACGCAGTATTTT.

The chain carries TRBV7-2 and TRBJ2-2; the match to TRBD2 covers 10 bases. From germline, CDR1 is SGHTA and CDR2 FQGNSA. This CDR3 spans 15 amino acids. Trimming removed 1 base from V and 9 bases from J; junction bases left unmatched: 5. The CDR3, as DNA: TGTGCCAGCAGCTTAGTTCTAGCGGGGGCCCGGGAGCTGTTTTTT. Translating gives CASSLVLAGARELFF. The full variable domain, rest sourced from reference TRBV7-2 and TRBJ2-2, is GAGVSQSPSNKVTEKGKDVELRCDPISGHTALYWYRQSLGQGLEFLIYFQGNSAPDKSGLPSDRFSAERTGGSVSTLTIQRTQQEDSAVYLCASSLVLAGARELFFGEGSRLTVL.

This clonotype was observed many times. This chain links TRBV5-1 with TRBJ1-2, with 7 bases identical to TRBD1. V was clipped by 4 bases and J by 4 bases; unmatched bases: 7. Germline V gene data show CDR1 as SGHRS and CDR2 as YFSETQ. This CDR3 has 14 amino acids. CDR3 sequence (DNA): TGCGCCAGCAGCCCCGAGGGGGACAGCTATGGCTACACCTTC. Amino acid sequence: CASSPEGDSYGYTF.

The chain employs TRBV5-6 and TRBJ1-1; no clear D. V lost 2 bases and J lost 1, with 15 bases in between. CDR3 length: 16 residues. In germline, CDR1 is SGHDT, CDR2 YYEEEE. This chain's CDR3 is CASSFGDSRRNTEAFF. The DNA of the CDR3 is TGTGCCAGCAGCTTTGGTGATTCGAGACGGAACACTGAAGCTTTCTTT.

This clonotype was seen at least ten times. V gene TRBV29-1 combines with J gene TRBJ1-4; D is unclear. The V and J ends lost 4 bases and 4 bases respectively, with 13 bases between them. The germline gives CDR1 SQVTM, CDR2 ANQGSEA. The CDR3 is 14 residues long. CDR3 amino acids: CSVADVRRNEKLFF. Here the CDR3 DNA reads TGCAGCGTTGCTGACGTGAGACGTAATGAAAAACTGTTTTTT.

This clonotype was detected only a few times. As DNA, the CDR3 is TGTGCCACCAGCAAGGCAGGGAGCTCCTACGAGCAGTACTTC. Its protein is CATSKAGSSYEQYF. The chain joins TRBV15 to TRBJ2-7, with D tentatively TRBD1 or TRBD2 (5 bases each). CDR1 LNHNV and CDR2 YYDKDF come from the germline V gene (reference sequence). The CDR3 sequence is 14 residues long. The V end lost 4 bases, the J end lost 0 bases, and 10 bases lay between the germline ends.

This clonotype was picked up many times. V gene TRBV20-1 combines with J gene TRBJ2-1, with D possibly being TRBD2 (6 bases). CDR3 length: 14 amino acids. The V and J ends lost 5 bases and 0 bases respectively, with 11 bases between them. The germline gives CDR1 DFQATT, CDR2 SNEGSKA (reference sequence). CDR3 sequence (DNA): TGCAGTGCTTCCCTAGCGAGCTCCTACAATGAGCAGTTCTTC. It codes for CSASLASSYNEQFF.

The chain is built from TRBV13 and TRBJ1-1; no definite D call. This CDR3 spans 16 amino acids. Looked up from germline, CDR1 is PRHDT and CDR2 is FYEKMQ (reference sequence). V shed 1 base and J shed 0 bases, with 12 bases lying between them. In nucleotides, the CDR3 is TGTGCCAGCAGCTTAGAGCGGGGAACCATGAACACTGAAGCTTTCTTT. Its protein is CASSLERGTMNTEAFF.

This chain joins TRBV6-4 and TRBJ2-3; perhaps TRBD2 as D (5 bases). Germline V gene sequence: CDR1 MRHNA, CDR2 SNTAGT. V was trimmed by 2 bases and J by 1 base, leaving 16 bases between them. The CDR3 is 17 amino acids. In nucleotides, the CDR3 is TGTGCCAGCAGTGACAATAGCGTAATCACCGGCACAGATACGCAGTATTTT. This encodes CASSDNSVITGTDTQYF.

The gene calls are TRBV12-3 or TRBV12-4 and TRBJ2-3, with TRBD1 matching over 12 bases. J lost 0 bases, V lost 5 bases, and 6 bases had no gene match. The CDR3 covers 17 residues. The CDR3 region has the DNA TGTGCCAGCAGTCCTAGGGACAGGGGGCGGAGCACAGATACGCAGTATTTT. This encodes CASSPRDRGRSTDTQYF.

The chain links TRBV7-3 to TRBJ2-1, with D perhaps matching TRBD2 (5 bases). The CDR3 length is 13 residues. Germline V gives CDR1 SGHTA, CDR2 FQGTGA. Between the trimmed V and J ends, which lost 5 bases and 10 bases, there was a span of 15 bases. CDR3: CASSLGLSGEQFF. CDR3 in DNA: TGTGCCAGCAGCCTTGGACTTTCCGGGGAGCAGTTCTTC.

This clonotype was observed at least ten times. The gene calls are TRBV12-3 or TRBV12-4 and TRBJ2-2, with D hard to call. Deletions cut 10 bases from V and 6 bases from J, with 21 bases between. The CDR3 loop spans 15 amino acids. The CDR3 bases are TGTGCCACAGGCGCCGGGTCCCCGAGGTCCGGGGAGCTGTTTTTT. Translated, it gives CATGAGSPRSGELFF.